This T cell receptor (beta chain) originates from a study of OX40 agonist ivuxolimab in advanced cancers. The method was immunoSEQ multiplex PCR; TCRdb's version includes in-frame clones alone and lacks a portion of them. The data hold roughly 60,000 clones, with about 86% observed a single time. The CDR3 has 15 amino acids. CDR1 is SGHVS, CDR2 FNYEAQ, per germline. V lost 6 bases and J 6 bases, leaving 17 bases between the germline ends. The sequences come from CD4+ or CD8+ T cells sorted from blood, collected in a trial of the OX40 agonist ivuxolimab. The receptor was derived from an adult with an advanced solid tumor such as melanoma, head and neck, liver or kidney cancer. This chain joins TRBV7-6 and TRBJ2-2; D not resolved. CDR3 in amino acids: CASSPLRELSGELFF. Here the CDR3 DNA reads TGTGCCAGCAGTCCCCTTAGGGAATTATCCGGGGAGCTGTTTTTT.